This T cell receptor (beta chain) comes out of a study of identifying expanded T cells in peripheral blood. This clone was detected only once. TCRdb's table, derived via immunoSEQ multiplex PCR, lists solely in-frame clones and lacks some. The sample has under 150,000 clones, roughly 84% seen once. The sample comprised blood. This sequence was found in a person aged 18 to 69 in good health.

CDR3 DNA sequence: TGTGCCAGCTCACCGCAGGGGATGGACACCGGGGAGCTGTTTTTT. Amino acids: CASSPQGMDTGELFF. The V and J genes are TRBV18 and TRBJ2-2; weak D call: TRBD1 (6 bases). CDR3 size: 15 residues. Germline CDR1 and CDR2: KGHSH and LQKENI. Trimming stripped 3 bases from V and 3 bases from J, with 11 bases between.